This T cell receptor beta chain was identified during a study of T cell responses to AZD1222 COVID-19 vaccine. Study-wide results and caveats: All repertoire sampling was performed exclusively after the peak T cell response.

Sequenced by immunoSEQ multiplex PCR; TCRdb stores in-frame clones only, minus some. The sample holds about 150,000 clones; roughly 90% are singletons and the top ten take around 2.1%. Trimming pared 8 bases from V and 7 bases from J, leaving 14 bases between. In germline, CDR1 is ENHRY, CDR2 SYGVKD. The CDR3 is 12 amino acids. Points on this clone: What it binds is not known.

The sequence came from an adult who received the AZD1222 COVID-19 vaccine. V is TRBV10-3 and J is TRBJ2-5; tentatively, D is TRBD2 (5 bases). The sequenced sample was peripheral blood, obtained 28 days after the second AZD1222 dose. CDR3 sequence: CAIAKDSVTQYF. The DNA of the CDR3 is TGTGCCATCGCAAAGGACTCGGTGACCCAGTACTTC.